The 20 T cell receptor beta chains reported below all come from one sample, sequenced in a study of blood T cells in healthy people across ages. A sample-barcoded 5' primer and a J-beta primer mix were used in a second PCR of about 7 to 12 cycles. TCRdb re-called the 5' RACE reads with MiXCR, one entry per CDR3 protein. The sample includes approximately 1,700,000 distinct CDR3 sequences, around 40% of them seen just once. Sequencing used blood. These TCRs come from a human donor in good health.

As concerns this clonotype: One base away lies a much larger clone, so this may be a sequencing read error. The chain recombines TRBV29-1 with TRBJ2-7; TRBD2 matches at 7 bases. Germline loops: CDR1 SQVTM, CDR2 ANQGSEA. The CDR3 runs to 13 residues. This CDR3 reads CGVRGGEYYEQYF. The CDR3 DNA reads as TGCGGCGTGAGGGGAGGGGAGTACTACGAGCAGTACTTC.

This clonotype came up a few times. The genes are TRBV28 and TRBJ1-1; D possibly corresponds to TRBD1 (5 bases). V lost 10 bases and J 6 bases, leaving 21 bases between the germline ends. CDR3 length: 14 residues. CDR1 is MDHEN and CDR2 is SYDVKM in the germline V gene. CDR3 region: CAIHLRDRSAEAFF. CDR3 DNA: TGTGCCATCCACCTCAGGGACCGCTCGGCTGAAGCTTTCTTT.

The V and J genes are TRBV6-1 and TRBJ1-4; tentatively, D is TRBD1 (5 bases). Germline loops: CDR1 MNHNS, CDR2 SASEGT. There are 16 residues in the CDR3. Trimming stripped 3 bases from V and 3 bases from J, with 14 bases between. This chain's CDR3 is CASSEGPVGANEKLFF. In DNA form, the CDR3 reads TGTGCCAGCAGTGAGGGGCCCGTGGGGGCTAATGAAAAACTGTTTTTT.

V and J are TRBV12-3 or TRBV12-4 and TRBJ2-3; 7 bases map to TRBD2. The CDR3 has 14 residues. V shed 6 bases and J 4 bases; nucleotides not matched to a gene: 7. Written as DNA, the CDR3 is TGTGCCAGCAGGACGGCACGGGGGGCAGATACGCAGTATTTT. Encoded protein: CASRTARGADTQYF.

Comments on this clonotype: A much larger clone sits a single nucleotide away, making a read error possible. The V gene is TRBV7-8, the J gene TRBJ2-7; TRBD1 might be the D (5 bases). The CDR3 sequence is 12 residues long. The germline gives CDR1 SGHVS, CDR2 FQNEAQ. Trimming took off 5 bases at V and 2 bases at J, with 7 bases between the two ends. The chain's CDR3 is CASSVRAYEQYF. In DNA form, the CDR3 reads TGTGCCAGCAGCGTCAGGGCCTACGAGCAGTACTTC. Full variable domain (outside the CDR3, taken from reference TRBV7-8 and TRBJ2-7): GAGVSQSPRYKVAKRGQDVALRCDPISGHVSLFWYQQALGQGPEFLTYFQNEAQLDKSGLPSDRFFAERPEGSVSTLKIQRTQQEDSAVYLCASSVRAYEQYFGPGTRLTVT.

This clonotype has more than one count but fewer than ten. The chain employs TRBV10-3 and TRBJ2-3; 7 bases match TRBD2. The CDR3 sequence is 15 residues long. The J segment lost 0 bases and the V segment lost 4 bases, leaving 4 bases of the junction unmatched. Germline V CDR1 and CDR2: ENHRY, SYGVKD. The CDR3 DNA follows: TGTGCCATCAGTGGTGGTAGCGGGAGCACAGATACGCAGTATTTT. The encoded protein is CAISGGSGSTDTQYF.

This clonotype occurred a few times. The chain joins TRBV4-1 to TRBJ2-4, with 10 bases that match TRBD2. The closer fit of TRBJ2-7 to the DNA end suggests the J call may be wrong. Per the germline V gene, CDR1 is MGHRA and CDR2 is YSYEKL. The CDR3 has 16 residues. CDR3 loop: CASSQERTSGSYEQYF. The CDR3 DNA is TGCGCCAGCAGCCAAGAAAGGACTAGCGGTTCCTACGAGCAGTACTTC.

The gene calls are TRBV4-3 and TRBJ1-5; 8 bases are shared with TRBD1. Germline V gene lookup returns CDR1 LGHNA and CDR2 YSLEER. CDR3 length: 16 amino acids. After removal of 0 bases from V and 4 bases from J, the junction contained 5 bases not matched to a gene. CDR3 residues: CASSQDKDRANQPQHF. In DNA form, the CDR3 reads TGCGCCAGCAGCCAAGATAAGGACAGGGCAAATCAGCCCCAGCATTTT.

This clonotype was seen a few times. The chain links TRBV6-2 or TRBV6-3 to TRBJ2-7; no definite D call. V dropped 2 bases and J dropped 0 bases, with 8 bases sitting between them. Germline V gene sequence: CDR1 MNHEY, CDR2 SVGEGT. This CDR3 is built from 14 residues. The CDR3 DNA follows: TGTGCCAGCAGTTACCTGGTTCCCTCCTACGAGCAGTACTTC. Translating gives CASSYLVPSYEQYF.

This clonotype was seen ten or more times. This chain connects TRBV12-3 or TRBV12-4 to TRBJ2-1; 9 bases match TRBD1. The CDR3 is 13 amino acids. Trimming removed 4 bases from V and 8 bases from J; junction bases left unmatched: 3. The CDR3 sequence: CASSWGQGDEQFF. The CDR3, as DNA: TGTGCCAGCAGTTGGGGACAGGGCGATGAGCAGTTCTTC.

The chain joins TRBV5-1 to TRBJ2-4, with D perhaps TRBD1 or TRBD2 (5 bases each). Gene TRBJ2-7 matches the end of the DNA better, so the J call may be wrong. This CDR3 region has 14 residues. Germline V gene data show CDR1 as SGHRS and CDR2 as YFSETQ. The DNA for the CDR3 is TGCGCCAGCAGCTTAACTTCAGGGAGATACGAGCAGTACTTC. Its protein is CASSLTSGRYEQYF.

This sequence joins TRBV5-1 and TRBJ2-7; D not resolved. The V gene's germline CDR1 is SGHRS and CDR2 YFSETQ. V was shortened by 1 base and J by 3 bases, with 20 bases between the two germline ends. This CDR3 is built from 17 residues. CDR3 in DNA: TGCGCCAGCAGCTTGATGGTGACGGCCGGTCCTCACTACGAGCAGTACTTC. Encoded protein: CASSLMVTAGPHYEQYF.

The chain uses TRBV7-9 and TRBJ2-7, with 7 positions matching TRBD2. V shed 3 bases, J shed 3 bases, and the junction held 5 bases outside the gene matches. This CDR3 is 14 amino acids long. The germline CDR1 and CDR2 sequences are SEHNR and FQNEAQ (reference sequence). The CDR3 loop reads CASSFGGSGYEQYF. DNA for the CDR3: TGTGCCAGCAGCTTTGGCGGGAGTGGCTACGAGCAGTACTTC.

About this clonotype: The junction shows a germline mismatch at one end, possibly a read error. This chain links TRBV5-1 with TRBJ2-5; D may be TRBD2 (6 bases). The CDR3 length is 14 residues. Germline CDR1 SGHRS, CDR2 YFSETQ. The CDR3: CASSLEGLGETQYF. CDR3 bases: TGTGCCAGCAGCTTAGAGGGACTTGGAGAGACCCAGTACTTC.

Only a few counts were recorded for this clonotype. The chain has TRBV11-2 and TRBJ1-2, with D tentatively TRBD1 (6 bases). This CDR3 is built from 16 residues. Germline V gives CDR1 SGHAT, CDR2 FQNNGV. The germline V and J ends were trimmed by 6 bases and 4 bases, with 21 bases remaining between them. The CDR3 bases are TGTGCCAGCAGATCGCTCCTTGGTGGGACACTCTATGGCTACACCTTC. It translates to CASRSLLGGTLYGYTF. Supplemented by reference TRBV11-2 and TRBJ1-2, the full variable domain reads EAGVAQSPRYKIIEKRQSVAFWCNPISGHATLYWYQQILGQGPKLLIQFQNNGVVDDSQLPKDRFSAERLKGVDSTLKIQPAKLEDSAVYLCASRSLLGGTLYGYTFGSGTRLTVV.

The genes are TRBV10-2 and TRBJ1-2, with unresolved D. Germline lookup yields CDR1 WSHSY and CDR2 SAAADI. The CDR3 has 15 amino acids. The V and J ends lost 2 bases and 8 bases respectively, with 18 bases between them. The CDR3, as DNA: TGCGCCAGCAGTGAGAGTCTACGGGTCCTTGGGGGCTACACCTTC. It codes for CASSESLRVLGGYTF.

The chain has TRBV10-3 and TRBJ2-1; D gene ambiguous. Trimming took off 3 bases at V and 14 bases at J, with 14 bases between the two ends. CDR1 ENHRY and CDR2 SYGVKD come from the germline V gene. The CDR3 runs 12 residues. The CDR3 sequence is CAISEHRAWEFF. For the CDR3, the DNA is TGTGCCATCAGTGAACACCGGGCCTGGGAGTTCTTC.

There are a few counts of this clonotype. The chain employs TRBV7-9 and TRBJ2-7; tentatively, D is TRBD2 (5 bases). The CDR3 totals 13 residues. V was cut by 3 bases and J by 6 bases, with 12 bases left in between. Germline CDR1 SEHNR, CDR2 FQNEAQ (reference sequence). The CDR3 DNA is TGTGCCAGCAGCTTGGACGGAGGTGGCGAGCAGTACTTC. Translation: CASSLDGGGEQYF. Together with reference TRBV7-9 and TRBJ2-7, the CDR3 gives the full variable domain: DTGVSQNPRHKITKRGQNVTFRCDPISEHNRLYWYRQTLGQGPEFLTYFQNEAQLEKSRLLSDRFSAERPKGSFSTLEIQRTEQGDSAMYLCASSLDGGGEQYFGPGTRLTVT.

CDR3 nucleotides: TGCGCCAGCAGCCAAGATTGGGGGTTCCAACACTACGAGCAGTACTTC. This translates into CASSQDWGFQHYEQYF. J is TRBJ2-5 and V is TRBV4-3; perhaps D is TRBD1 or TRBD2 (5 bases each). The J call is uncertain, as TRBJ2-7 better fits the DNA end. In germline, CDR1 is LGHNA, CDR2 YSLEER. The CDR3 is made up of 16 amino acids.

This clonotype has a handful of counts. CDR3 protein: CASSQTGSGYNEQFF. The CDR3 coding sequence is TGTGCCAGCAGCCAGACAGGGTCAGGATACAATGAGCAGTTCTTC. The gene calls are TRBV7-8 and TRBJ2-1; 7 bases map to TRBD1. Germline trimming cut 5 bases from V and 4 bases from J; bases unmatched to any gene: 8. This CDR3 contains 15 residues. The V gene's germline CDR1 is SGHVS and CDR2 FQNEAQ.